Following are 2 T cell receptor beta chains from one sample sequenced in a study of T cell changes during pregnancy in multiple sclerosis. Only in-frame clones appear in the TCRdb table, and some are missing; sequencing was by immunoSEQ multiplex PCR. The table records under 55,000 clones, approximately 91% of them present only once. Sequenced sample: PBMCs (not recorded whether the cells were cultured). All receptors derive from a female donor with multiple sclerosis, enrolled in a pregnancy study.

The chain is built from TRBV29-1 and TRBJ2-6; the D is unclear. Trimming stripped 3 bases from V and 0 bases from J, with 3 bases between. Germline values: CDR1 SQVTM, CDR2 ANQGSEA. This CDR3 has 13 amino acids. The CDR3 coding sequence is TGCAGCGTTGACTCCTCTGGGGCCAACGTCCTGACTTTC. Protein product: CSVDSSGANVLTF.

The genes are TRBV30 and TRBJ2-7, with D unresolved. This CDR3 contains 12 residues. The germline V gene has CDR1 GTSNPN and CDR2 SVGIG (reference sequence). Trimming removed 3 bases at V and 5 bases at J, with 11 bases between. The CDR3 DNA reads as TGTGCCTGGAGCACAGCCCCGGACGAGCAGTACTTC. It yields the protein CAWSTAPDEQYF.